A single sample gave rise to the 29 T cell receptor beta chains below, sequenced in a study of immune heterogeneity within non-small cell lung tumors. TCR beta CDR3 was amplified by multiplex PCR, first round 10 cycles, 32 V and 13 J primers. TCRdb used MiXCR to reprocess the multiplex PCR reads, holding one entry per CDR3 protein. Of about 5,700 distinct CDR3 sequences in the sample, 21% were seen once. Bulk tumor genomic DNA, around 600 ng per sample, was the template. Doctors removed several biopsies from each primary tumor during surgery, keeping them far apart. Patients had untreated, newly diagnosed non-small cell lung cancer and underwent curative surgery. Sequenced: lung tumor tissue. The receptors come from a woman aged 60-75 years with non-small cell lung cancer.

Turning to this clonotype: With a much larger clone just one base away, this may be a read error. The chain carries TRBV7-8 and TRBJ2-3; D unclear. Deletions cut 7 bases from V and 5 bases from J, with 19 bases between. Germline V gene data show CDR1 as SGHVS and CDR2 as FQNEAQ. The CDR3 totals 15 residues. The CDR3 region is CASNQSPAAGDTQYF. DNA of the CDR3: TGTGCCAGCAACCAAAGCCCGGCGGCTGGAGATACGCAGTATTTT.

By sample share, this clonotype is medium-sized. The gene calls are TRBV4-3 and TRBJ2-1, with 10 bases identical to TRBD2. Germline V CDR1 and CDR2: LGHNA, YSLEER. The junction had 3 bases not matched to a gene; V was cut back by 0 bases and J by 4 bases. The CDR3 consists of 16 residues. The CDR3, as DNA: TGCGCCAGCAGCCAAGAGGAGCGGGAGGGTTACAATGAGCAGTTCTTC. Protein: CASSQEEREGYNEQFF.

The V call is TRBV20-1, the J call TRBJ2-1; 9 bases align to TRBD1. With 4 bases clipped from V and 5 bases from J, the junction kept 9 bases outside the gene matches. Germline assignment: CDR1 DFQATT and CDR2 SNEGSKA (reference sequence). The CDR3 is made up of 15 amino acids. The CDR3 bases are TGCAGTGCTAAAAACCCCGGACAGGGGCACAATGAGCAGTTCTTC. This sequence encodes CSAKNPGQGHNEQFF.

This clonotype was found many times. V and J are TRBV11-2 and TRBJ2-7, with TRBD2 matching 9 bases. Germline assignment: CDR1 SGHAT and CDR2 FQNNGV. J lost 0 bases, V lost 5 bases, and 14 bases had no gene match. This CDR3 comprises 18 residues. The CDR3: CASSATAGGFPGSYEQYF. The CDR3 DNA reads TGTGCCAGCAGCGCCACGGCGGGAGGGTTCCCGGGCTCCTACGAGCAGTACTTC. Full variable domain (rest looked up from reference TRBV11-2 and TRBJ2-7): EAGVAQSPRYKIIEKRQSVAFWCNPISGHATLYWYQQILGQGPKLLIQFQNNGVVDDSQLPKDRFSAERLKGVDSTLKIQPAKLEDSAVYLCASSATAGGFPGSYEQYFGPGTRLTVT.

This clonotype was observed a handful of times. This chain connects TRBV20-1 to TRBJ1-2, with 8 nucleotides matching TRBD1. This CDR3 has 15 residues. The junction had 10 bases not matched to a gene; V was cut back by 3 bases and J by 4 bases. Germline CDR1 is DFQATT and CDR2 is SNEGSKA (reference sequence). The DNA for the CDR3 is TGCAGTGCTAGTCAGCAGGGGGCGCCGGGCTATGGCTACACCTTC. Amino acids: CSASQQGAPGYGYTF.

This clonotype is labeled as medium-sized (0.01 to 0.1%). The J gene is TRBJ2-7, the V gene TRBV11-3, with D possibly being TRBD1 (6 bases). V lost 2 bases and J 0 bases, leaving 8 bases between the germline ends. The length of the CDR3 is 14 residues. From germline, CDR1 is SGHNT and CDR2 YENEEA. The CDR3 DNA sequence: TGTGCCAGCAGCTTATCGGACAGCTCCTACGAGCAGTACTTC. Translated, it gives CASSLSDSSYEQYF.

Sample share makes this clonotype medium-sized. This chain joins TRBV7-8 and TRBJ2-7; 13 nucleotides match TRBD2. The CDR3 length is 17 residues. V lost 5 bases and J lost 3; bases outside the gene matches: 10. CDR1 is SGHVS and CDR2 is FQNEAQ in the germline V gene. CDR3 residues: CASSPIPGLAGNYEQYF. CDR3 sequence (DNA): TGTGCCAGCAGCCCCATTCCGGGACTAGCGGGAAACTACGAGCAGTACTTC.

The chain employs TRBV7-9 and TRBJ2-6; the D gene is possibly TRBD2 (5 bases). The germline gives CDR1 SEHNR, CDR2 FQNEAQ (reference sequence). The CDR3 contains 17 residues. Trimming removed 5 bases at V and 0 bases at J, with 14 bases between. In DNA, the CDR3 is TGTGCCAGCAGCCCCGAGGGCCTACTCTCTGGGGCCAACGTCCTGACTTTC. As protein: CASSPEGLLSGANVLTF.

This chain connects TRBV6-1 to TRBJ1-5, with D hard to call. Per germline, CDR1 MNHNS and CDR2 SASEGT. The CDR3 is 14 amino acids. V was clipped by 0 bases and J by 3 bases, with 6 bases between them. This CDR3 is CASSEARFNQPQHF. DNA of the CDR3: TGTGCCAGCAGTGAAGCCCGGTTCAATCAGCCCCAGCATTTT.

This clonotype came up many times. V usage is TRBV20-1 and J usage is TRBJ2-5, with 7 positions matching TRBD1. CDR1 is DFQATT, CDR2 SNEGSKA, per germline (reference sequence). J was trimmed by 5 bases and V by 4 bases; bases with no gene match: 4. The CDR3 is 12 residues long. This CDR3 reads CSAIRGYETQYF. The CDR3 region has the DNA TGCAGTGCTATCAGGGGGTATGAGACCCAGTACTTC.

This clonotype is medium-sized by share. The J gene is TRBJ2-7, the V gene TRBV3-1; 9 bases fit TRBD1. There are 16 residues in the CDR3. Per the germline V gene, CDR1 is LGHDT and CDR2 is YNNKEL (reference sequence). V lost 4 bases to trimming and J lost 6 bases; unmatched junction nucleotides: 13. The CDR3 sequence: CASSRGSHRGPSEQYF. The CDR3 DNA reads TGTGCCAGCAGCCGGGGCAGTCACAGGGGGCCTAGCGAGCAGTACTTC.

The chain combines TRBV6-1 with TRBJ1-2; a possible D gene is TRBD1 (5 bases). The CDR3 is 13 residues long. Trimming cost V 2 bases and J 7 bases, with 11 bases left between them. Germline lookup yields CDR1 MNHNS and CDR2 SASEGT. CDR3 sequence reads: CASSEMGQGGYTF. The CDR3 bases are TGTGCCAGCAGTGAAATGGGGCAGGGTGGCTACACCTTC.

There are a few counts of this clonotype. CDR3: CASSGGSGRDEQFF. CDR3 DNA sequence: TGTGCCAGCAGTGGTGGTAGCGGGCGGGATGAGCAGTTCTTC. This sequence joins TRBV6-4 and TRBJ2-1; 7 bases align to TRBD2. Germline V gene lookup returns CDR1 MRHNA and CDR2 SNTAGT. The CDR3 consists of 14 residues. The V and J ends lost 4 bases and 8 bases, in that order; junction bases with no gene match: 8.

Sample share makes this clonotype medium-sized. The chain recombines TRBV6-2 or TRBV6-3 with TRBJ2-1; the match to TRBD2 covers 7 bases. The CDR3 has 14 amino acids. Germline loops: CDR1 MNHEY, CDR2 SVGEGT. V lost 5 bases and J lost 3; bases outside the gene matches: 4. The chain's CDR3 is CASSRTSGYNEQFF. The CDR3 nucleotides are TGTGCCAGCAGTCGGACTAGTGGCTACAATGAGCAGTTCTTC.

This clonotype is labeled large. This chain links TRBV7-8 with TRBJ1-2; D is uncertain. V shed 5 bases and J shed 2 bases, with 24 bases lying between them. Germline CDR1 SGHVS, CDR2 FQNEAQ. This CDR3 region has 18 residues. In DNA, the CDR3 is TGTGCCAGCAGCCCATTGGAGAGGGTTTCCCCCGAGAACTATGGCTACACCTTC. Amino acid sequence: CASSPLERVSPENYGYTF.

By its share, this clonotype is medium-sized. CDR3: CASSEDQGSPGANVLTF. For the CDR3, the DNA is TGTGCCAGCAGTGAAGACCAGGGGTCCCCTGGGGCCAACGTCCTGACTTTC. This rearrangement joins TRBV2 to TRBJ2-6; D is possibly TRBD1 (6 bases). V lost 1 base and J lost 2, with 12 bases in between. Germline CDR1 reads SNHLY; CDR2 reads FYNNEI. The CDR3 sequence is 17 residues long.

This clonotype came up many times. The chain employs TRBV3-1 and TRBJ1-1, with TRBD1 matching 7 bases. Per the germline V gene, CDR1 is LGHDT and CDR2 is YNNKEL (reference sequence). The CDR3 contains 16 residues. V lost 0 bases to trimming and J lost 1 base; unmatched junction nucleotides: 5. CDR3 sequence: CASSQDPTGANTEAFF. The CDR3 DNA reads as TGTGCCAGCAGCCAAGACCCTACAGGGGCGAACACTGAAGCTTTCTTT.

This clonotype is medium-sized within its sample. The chain recombines TRBV20-1 with TRBJ1-1; 7 bases align to TRBD1. V lost 0 bases, J lost 2 bases, and 6 bases stayed unmatched. Germline assignment: CDR1 DFQATT and CDR2 SNEGSKA (reference sequence). The CDR3 contains 15 residues. The CDR3 sequence: CSARDQTGRNTEAFF. CDR3 sequence (DNA): TGCAGTGCTAGAGATCAGACAGGGAGAAACACTGAAGCTTTCTTT.

This clonotype was seen a single time. With a much larger clone just one base away, this may be a read error. The chain is built from TRBV12-3 or TRBV12-4 and TRBJ2-1; 10 bases line up with TRBD2. With V trimmed by 6 bases and J by 16 bases, 12 bases remained unmatched. CDR3 size: 13 residues. In nucleotides, the CDR3 is TGTGCCAGCAGCCTCTCCCTAGCGGGAGCGATATTCTTC. Its protein product is CASSLSLAGAIFF.

In its sample, this clonotype was seen a few times. A much larger clone differs from this one at a single base, so this may be a read error. The chain is built from TRBV20-1 and TRBJ1-2; D is undetermined. V was shortened by 5 bases and J by 0 bases, with 13 bases between the two germline ends. Per the germline V gene, CDR1 is DFQATT and CDR2 is SNEGSKA (reference sequence). The CDR3 consists of 14 residues. Written as DNA, the CDR3 is TGCAGTGCTTCGGGGTGTGTAACTAACTATGGCTACACCTTC. Encoded protein: CSASGCVTNYGYTF.

V gene TRBV6-4 combines with J gene TRBJ2-3, with D tentatively TRBD1 or TRBD2 (5 bases each). V was shortened by 0 bases and J by 2 bases, with 9 bases between the two germline ends. The CDR3 is 15 residues long. In germline, CDR1 is MRHNA, CDR2 SNTAGT. The CDR3 loop reads CASSDSPGTTDTQYF. DNA of the CDR3: TGTGCCAGCAGTGACTCGCCGGGGACCACAGATACGCAGTATTTT.

V is TRBV9 and J is TRBJ2-1; 8 bases map to TRBD2. V lost 0 bases and J lost 8; bases outside the gene matches: 7. The CDR3 has 15 residues. Germline CDR1 is SGDLS and CDR2 is YYNGEE. This CDR3 reads CASSVEGTRGYEQFF. In nucleotides, the CDR3 is TGTGCCAGCAGCGTAGAAGGGACTAGGGGGTATGAGCAGTTCTTC.

The rearrangement uses TRBV7-3 and TRBJ2-3, with 10 bases that match TRBD1. Germline CDR1 SGHTA, CDR2 FQGTGA. V was pared by 0 bases and J by 5 bases, with 2 bases of the junction left unmatched. CDR3 size: 15 residues. The CDR3 DNA follows: TGTGCCAGCAGCTTAACCGGGACAGGGGAAGATACGCAGTATTTT. Amino acids: CASSLTGTGEDTQYF.

By its share, this clonotype is medium-sized (0.01 to 0.1%). The chain recombines TRBV10-3 with TRBJ2-2, with TRBD2 identical over 12 bases. The CDR3 is made up of 16 amino acids. V was pared by 5 bases and J by 0 bases, with 1 base of the junction left unmatched. CDR1 and CDR2 (germline): ENHRY, SYGVKD. CDR3 coding DNA: TGTGCCATCAGTAGGACTAGCGGGGCGAACACCGGGGAGCTGTTTTTT. It encodes CAISRTSGANTGELFF.

As DNA, the CDR3 is TGTGCCAGTAAGCGGGAGGGCCTCTCCGGGGAGCTGTTTTTT. Amino acids: CASKREGLSGELFF. The chain combines TRBV6-4 with TRBJ2-2; 10 bases line up with TRBD2. The J segment lost 6 bases and the V segment lost 9 bases, leaving 7 bases of the junction unmatched. Germline loops: CDR1 MRHNA, CDR2 SNTAGT. The CDR3 loop spans 14 amino acids.

This clonotype was counted only a few times. This chain links TRBV2 with TRBJ1-3, with D unresolved. The CDR3 consists of 14 residues. V lost 11 bases, J lost 11 bases, and 25 bases lay in between. CDR1 and CDR2 from the germline V gene are SNHLY and FYNNEI. CDR3 nucleotides: TGTGCCTCCCCCCCCCCGGCGCCGTTTACGGCCATATATTTT. This gives the protein CASPPPAPFTAIYF.

Only a few counts were recorded for this clonotype. A read error is possible here, since a much larger clone lies one base away. The V call is TRBV19, the J call TRBJ2-1, with D maybe TRBD2 (6 bases). Germline V gene sequence: CDR1 LNHDA, CDR2 SQIVND (reference sequence). The CDR3 length is 17 residues. CDR3 sequence: CPSSRRAGTQSYNEQFF. In DNA, the CDR3 is TGTCCCAGTAGTAGAAGAGCCGGGACTCAATCCTACAATGAGCAGTTCTTC.

Comment on this clonotype: This may stem from a read error, because a much larger clone lies one nucleotide away. The chain recombines TRBV6-2 or TRBV6-3 with TRBJ2-7; 13 bases map to TRBD2. The CDR3 spans 17 residues. Germline loops: CDR1 MNHEY, CDR2 SVGEGT. DNA of the CDR3: TGTGCCGGCAGTTACTCTAGGACTAGCGGGAGTTTCTACGAGCAGTACTTC. Its translation is CAGSYSRTSGSFYEQYF.

Worth noting for this clonotype: Since a much larger clone is just one base distant, this may be a read error. This chain links TRBV5-6 with TRBJ2-7, with TRBD1 matching 9 bases. Trimming cost V 3 bases and J 6 bases; bases outside gene matches: 4. Looked up from germline, CDR1 is SGHDT and CDR2 is YYEEEE. The CDR3 is made up of 13 amino acids. CDR3 residues: CASSWGQGVEQYF. CDR3 nucleotides: TGTGCCAGCAGCTGGGGACAGGGAGTCGAGCAGTACTTC.